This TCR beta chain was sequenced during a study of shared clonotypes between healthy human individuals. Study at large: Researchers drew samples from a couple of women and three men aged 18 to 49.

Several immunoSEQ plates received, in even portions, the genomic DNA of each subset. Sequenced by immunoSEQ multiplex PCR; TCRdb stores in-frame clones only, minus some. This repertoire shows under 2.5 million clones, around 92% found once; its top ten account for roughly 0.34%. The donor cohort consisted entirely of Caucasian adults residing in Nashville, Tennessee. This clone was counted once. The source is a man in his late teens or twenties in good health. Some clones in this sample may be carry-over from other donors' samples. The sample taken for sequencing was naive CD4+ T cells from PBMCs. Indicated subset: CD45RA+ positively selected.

CDR3 in amino acids: CASSLGAGGDLNEQFF. CDR3 nucleotides: TGTGCCAGCAGCTTAGGTGCGGGAGGGGATCTAAATGAGCAGTTCTTC. The V call is TRBV7-9, the J call TRBJ2-1; 9 bases align to TRBD2. The germline gives CDR1 SEHNR, CDR2 FQNEAQ (reference sequence). The ends lost 1 base at V and 7 bases at J; junction bases unmatched: 8. This CDR3 spans 16 amino acids. Filled out from reference TRBV7-9 and TRBJ2-1, the complete variable domain reads DTGVSQNPRHKITKRGQNVTFRCDPISEHNRLYWYRQTLGQGPEFLTYFQNEAQLEKSRLLSDRFSAERPKGSFSTLEIQRTEQGDSAMYLCASSLGAGGDLNEQFFGPGTRLTVL.